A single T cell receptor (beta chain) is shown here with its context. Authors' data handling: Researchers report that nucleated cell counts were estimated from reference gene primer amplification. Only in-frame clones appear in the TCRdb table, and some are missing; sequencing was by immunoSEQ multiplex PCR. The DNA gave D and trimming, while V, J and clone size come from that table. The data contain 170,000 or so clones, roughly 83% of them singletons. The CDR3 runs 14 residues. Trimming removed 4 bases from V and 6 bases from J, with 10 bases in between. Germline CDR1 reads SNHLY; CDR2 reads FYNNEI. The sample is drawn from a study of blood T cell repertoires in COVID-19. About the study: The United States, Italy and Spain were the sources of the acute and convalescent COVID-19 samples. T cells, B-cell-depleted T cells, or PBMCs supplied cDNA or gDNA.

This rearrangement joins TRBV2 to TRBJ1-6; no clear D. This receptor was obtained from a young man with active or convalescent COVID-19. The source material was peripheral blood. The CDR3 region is CASSAVQFNSPLHF. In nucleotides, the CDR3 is TGTGCCAGCAGTGCCGTACAGTTTAATTCACCCCTCCACTTT.